This entry lists 21 T cell receptor beta chains sequenced from one sample in a study of T cell changes during pregnancy in multiple sclerosis. Sequenced by immunoSEQ multiplex PCR; TCRdb stores in-frame clones only, minus some. Of approximately 100,000 clones in the sample, more than 85% were seen once. The sample was peripheral blood, taken in the second trimester of pregnancy. The receptors shown here come from a female donor with multiple sclerosis, enrolled in a pregnancy study.

The rearrangement joins TRBV27 to TRBJ2-7, with 9 bases aligning to TRBD1. V shed 0 bases, J shed 3 bases, and the junction held 3 bases outside the gene matches. The germline gives CDR1 MNHEY, CDR2 SMNVEV (reference sequence). The CDR3 loop spans 15 amino acids. CDR3 DNA sequence: TGTGCCAGCAGTTTATCATCGGACAGGGGCTACGAGCAGTACTTC. The encoded protein is CASSLSSDRGYEQYF.

This clone was found many times. The CDR3 region is CASSFGGSSYEQYF. In nucleotides, the CDR3 is TGTGCCAGCAGCTTTGGGGGCAGCTCCTACGAGCAGTACTTC. The chain joins TRBV7-6 to TRBJ2-7, with D tentatively TRBD1 (6 bases). CDR3 length equals 14 residues. With 3 bases removed from V and 0 bases from J, the gap between germline ends came to 9 bases. The germline V gene has CDR1 SGHVS and CDR2 FNYEAQ. The complete variable domain, with remaining parts taken from reference TRBV7-6 and TRBJ2-7, reads GAGVSQSPRYKVTKRGQDVALRCDPISGHVSLYWYRQALGQGPEFLTYFNYEAQQDKSGLPNDRFSAERPEGSISTLTIQRTEQRDSAMYRCASSFGGSSYEQYFGPGTRLTVT.

The CDR3 here is CASSLGQPYNEQFF. The CDR3 bases are TGTGCCAGCAGCTTGGGACAGCCCTACAATGAGCAGTTCTTC. The V call is TRBV5-6, the J call TRBJ2-1, with D possibly matching TRBD1 (5 bases). The CDR3 runs to 14 residues. V lost 0 bases and J lost 2, with 6 bases in between. The germline V gene encodes CDR1 SGHDT and CDR2 YYEEEE.

The rearrangement links TRBV21-1 to TRBJ2-4; the D call of TRBD2 is as the table states it, not checked on the DNA. TRBV21-1 constitutes a pseudogene. The CDR3 runs to 17 residues. CDR3 sequence: CASSKGGGRRAKNIQYF. CDR3 coding DNA: TGTGCCAGCAGCAAAGGGGGGGGGCGTAGGGCCAAAAACATTCAGTACTTC.

This sequence joins TRBV25-1 and TRBJ2-7; D gene uncertain. Per germline, CDR1 MGHDK and CDR2 SYGVNS. V lost 4 bases and J 4 bases, leaving 14 bases between the germline ends. The CDR3 contains 14 residues. CDR3 nucleotides: TGTGCCAGCAGTGGGTGGCCGATCTTTTACGAGCAGTACTTC. This gives the protein CASSGWPIFYEQYF.

This clone was seen a single time. The genes are TRBV7-2 and TRBJ2-7; 7 positions agree with TRBD2. J was trimmed by 2 bases and V by 0 bases; bases with no gene match: 4. The CDR3 runs to 15 residues. Germline V gene lookup returns CDR1 SGHTA and CDR2 FQGNSA. CDR3 bases: TGTGCCAGCAGCTTAGCTGGCGGGAGCCCCTACGAGCAGTACTTC. Its protein product is CASSLAGGSPYEQYF.

The rearrangement joins TRBV29-1 to TRBJ2-5, with a tentative D call TRBD1 (6 bases). The CDR3 totals 11 residues. Germline V gene lookup returns CDR1 SQVTM and CDR2 ANQGSEA. Deletions cut 4 bases from V and 4 bases from J, with 7 bases between. This CDR3 reads CSVVQGETQYF. DNA for the CDR3: TGCAGCGTTGTACAGGGAGAGACCCAGTACTTC. The full variable domain, with the rest looked up from reference TRBV29-1 and TRBJ2-5, is SAVISQKPSRDICQRGTSLTIQCQVDSQVTMMFWYRQQPGQSLTLIATANQGSEATYESGFVIDKFPISRPNLTFSTLTVSNMSPEDSSIYLCSVVQGETQYFGPGTRLLVL.

This rearrangement joins TRBV18 to TRBJ2-1, with 9 bases fitting TRBD2. The germline V gene encodes CDR1 KGHSH and CDR2 LQKENI. This CDR3 is built from 13 residues. The ends lost 3 bases at V and 12 bases at J; junction bases unmatched: 6. The CDR3 protein is CASSPVAGEGQFF. For the CDR3, the DNA is TGTGCCAGCTCACCCGTAGCGGGAGAGGGGCAGTTCTTC.

The J gene is TRBJ2-7, the V gene TRBV7-9, with TRBD1 matching 9 bases. V trimming: 0 bases; J trimming: 3 bases; junction bases outside the gene matches: 6. CDR3 length equals 16 residues. CDR1 and CDR2 (germline): SEHNR, FQNEAQ (reference sequence). CDR3 nucleotide sequence: TGTGCCAGCAGCTTAGCTCAGGGGACAGGGTTCTACGAGCAGTACTTC. As protein: CASSLAQGTGFYEQYF.

This chain links TRBV4-2 with TRBJ1-2; D is perhaps TRBD1 (5 bases). CDR1 is LGHNA and CDR2 is YNFKEQ in the germline V gene. There are 15 residues in the CDR3. Trimming shortened V by 6 bases and J by 0 bases, and 14 bases separated the two germline ends. The CDR3 nucleotides are TGTGCCAGCAGTCCGAACAGGCATACTAACTATGGCTACACCTTC. Amino acids: CASSPNRHTNYGYTF.

The chain is built from TRBV28 and TRBJ1-5; weak D call: TRBD1 (6 bases). Germline lookup yields CDR1 MDHEN and CDR2 SYDVKM. The CDR3 is 15 residues long. V dropped 8 bases and J dropped 10 bases, with 24 bases sitting between them. CDR3 nucleotide sequence: TGTGCCAGCTCTACCACCCCCGGGACAAACCACCCCCAGCATTTT. Translation: CASSTTPGTNHPQHF. The full variable domain, with the rest looked up from reference TRBV28 and TRBJ1-5, is DVKVTQSSRYLVKRTGEKVFLECVQDMDHENMFWYRQDPGLGLRLIYFSYDVKMKEKGDIPEGYSVSREKKERFSLILESASTNQTSMYLCASSTTPGTNHPQHFGDGTRLSIL.

The count of this clone is one. The chain is built from TRBV28 and TRBJ2-5; TRBD1 aligns across 8 bases. This CDR3 comprises 15 residues. CDR1 and CDR2 (germline): MDHEN, SYDVKM. Trimming at V came to 6 bases and at J to 2 bases, leaving 8 bases not matched to a gene. CDR3: CASSGDRGSQETQYF. As DNA, the CDR3 is TGTGCCAGCAGCGGTGACAGGGGTTCTCAAGAGACCCAGTACTTC. The full variable domain, with the rest looked up from reference TRBV28 and TRBJ2-5, is DVKVTQSSRYLVKRTGEKVFLECVQDMDHENMFWYRQDPGLGLRLIYFSYDVKMKEKGDIPEGYSVSREKKERFSLILESASTNQTSMYLCASSGDRGSQETQYFGPGTRLLVL.

The V gene is TRBV5-4, the J gene TRBJ2-5; weak D call: TRBD2 (6 bases). V was shortened by 3 bases and J by 2 bases, with 8 bases between the two germline ends. The CDR3 sequence is 13 residues long. Germline V gives CDR1 SGHNT, CDR2 YYREEE (reference sequence). The CDR3: CASSWGDQETQYF. DNA for the CDR3: TGTGCCAGCAGCTGGGGGGATCAAGAGACCCAGTACTTC.

This chain connects TRBV19 to TRBJ2-3; 7 nucleotides match TRBD2. The CDR3 is made up of 16 amino acids. CDR1 is LNHDA, CDR2 SQIVND, per germline (reference sequence). V shed 5 bases and J 1 base; nucleotides not matched to a gene: 9. The CDR3 sequence is CASSGGSGLGTDTQYF. CDR3 in DNA: TGTGCCAGTAGTGGGGGTAGCGGGTTAGGCACAGATACGCAGTATTTT.

The chain links TRBV15 to TRBJ1-5; maybe TRBD1 (5 bases). Trimming stripped 0 bases from V and 5 bases from J, with 14 bases between. This CDR3 has 16 amino acids. Germline V CDR1 and CDR2: LNHNV, YYDKDF (reference sequence). CDR3 loop: CATSRDDGGFHQPQHF. As DNA, the CDR3 is TGTGCCACCAGCAGAGATGATGGGGGGTTTCATCAGCCCCAGCATTTT.

This chain uses TRBV18 with TRBJ2-6, with TRBD2 identical over 10 bases. Germline lookup yields CDR1 KGHSH and CDR2 LQKENI. V shed 2 bases and J 0 bases; nucleotides not matched to a gene: 7. There are 19 residues in the CDR3. The CDR3 DNA reads as TGTGCCAGCTCACCAAGTCCTAGCGGGGGAGGCTCTGGGGCCAACGTCCTGACTTTC. Translated: CASSPSPSGGGSGANVLTF.

V and J are TRBV19 and TRBJ2-1; 7 nucleotides align to TRBD2. This CDR3 is 14 amino acids long. The ends lost 3 bases at V and 3 bases at J; junction bases unmatched: 2. Germline V gene lookup returns CDR1 LNHDA and CDR2 SQIVND (reference sequence). CDR3: CASSMGLFYNEQFF. The CDR3 region has the DNA TGTGCCAGTAGTATGGGACTATTCTACAATGAGCAGTTCTTC.

The J gene is TRBJ2-1, the V gene TRBV5-6; 14 bases align to TRBD2. Trimming at V came to 4 bases and at J to 10 bases, leaving 4 bases not matched to a gene. CDR1 is SGHDT and CDR2 is YYEEEE in the germline V gene. The CDR3 length is 14 residues. This CDR3 is CASSPGLAGVEQFF. CDR3 nucleotide sequence: TGTGCCAGCAGCCCGGGACTAGCGGGAGTCGAGCAGTTCTTC. Looking up the rest from reference TRBV5-6 and TRBJ2-1 gives the full variable domain: DAGVTQSPTHLIKTRGQQVTLRCSPKSGHDTVSWYQQALGQGPQFIFQYYEEEERQRGNFPDRFSGHQFPNYSSELNVNALLLGDSALYLCASSPGLAGVEQFFGPGTRLTVL.

The rearrangement joins TRBV5-4 to TRBJ2-7; 7 bases are shared with TRBD1. Germline loops: CDR1 SGHNT, CDR2 YYREEE (reference sequence). J gave up 0 bases and V 0 bases, and 6 bases lay outside the gene matches. This CDR3 comprises 16 residues. Here the CDR3 DNA reads TGTGCCAGCAGCTTGGAGCCGGGACAGCGCTCCTACGAGCAGTACTTC. It translates to CASSLEPGQRSYEQYF.

The J gene is TRBJ2-7, the V gene TRBV28, with 11 bases matching TRBD2. Germline V gene lookup returns CDR1 MDHEN and CDR2 SYDVKM. Germline trimming cut 0 bases from V and 3 bases from J; bases unmatched to any gene: 7. The CDR3 covers 17 residues. The CDR3 DNA follows: TGTGCCAGCAGTTTATGGCCTCCCGGGACTAGCGGCTACGAGCAGTACTTC. Residues: CASSLWPPGTSGYEQYF.

DNA of the CDR3: TGTGCCAGCCTGACAGAATATAATTCACCCCTCCACTTT. This codes for CASLTEYNSPLHF. This chain uses TRBV2 with TRBJ1-6; TRBD1 is a possible D gene (5 bases). V lost 8 bases, J lost 4 bases, and 9 bases lay in between. The CDR3 length is 13 residues. CDR1 is SNHLY and CDR2 is FYNNEI in the germline V gene.